The rows below give T cell receptor beta chains drawn from one sample of a study of control samples from healthy donors and cancer patients. Method: immunoSEQ multiplex PCR; TCRdb's copy keeps in-frame clones and lacks some. This table has some 150,000 clones, about 95% appearing once. The sequencing input was PBMCs. The origin of the receptors is a man between 60 and 75 years old with colorectal cancer. Both conserved end residues are part of each CDR3. Each record gives: V gene, J gene, clone size, D gene, CDR3 DNA, CDR3 protein. D genes are given only for firm matches. Clone size is given for some rows only: seen once, a few or many times, or a class if the clone is expanded.

TRBV24-1	TRBJ2-5	-	TRBD1	TGTGCCACCAGTATTACAGGGGACCAAGAGACCCAGTACTTC	CATSITGDQETQYF
TRBV7-2	TRBJ2-2	-	-	TGTGCCAGCGCCTTCTTATATCGGGGGCTAAGCACCGGGGAGCTGTTTTTT	CASAFLYRGLSTGELFF
TRBV6-2/TRBV6-3	TRBJ2-7	-	-	TGTGCCAGCAGTTTCTACGACGAGCAGTACTTC	CASSFYDEQYF
TRBV27	TRBJ1-1	few	-	TGTGCCAGCAGGATCGGGCCGTACACTGAAGCTTTCTTT	CASRIGPYTEAFF
TRBV4-1	TRBJ1-2	few	-	TGCGCCAGCAGCCAACCCTTGAGGGGGTACCGATACGGCTACACCTTC	CASSQPLRGYRYGYTF
TRBV20-1	TRBJ2-7	-	TRBD1	TGCAGTGCTAGTAGCCAGGGACAGGGCCCCTACGAGCAGTACTTC	CSASSQGQGPYEQYF
TRBV5-1	TRBJ2-1	-	-	TGCGCCAGCAGCCTGATTCTAGCTTCCTCTTCCAATGAGCAGTTCTTC	CASSLILASSSNEQFF
TRBV4-3	TRBJ1-3	-	-	TGCGCCAGCAGCCTCAACCACAGGGAGAGAGGAAACACCATATATTTT	CASSLNHRERGNTIYF
TRBV10-3	TRBJ2-1	-	-	TGTGCCATCAGTGAGTCGGCCTGGGATGAGCAGTTCTTC	CAISESAWDEQFF
TRBV6-1	TRBJ1-5	-	-	TGTGCCAGCAGTGAATCATCGGGTCGGGGACAGCCCCAGCATTTT	CASSESSGRGQPQHF
TRBV5-6	TRBJ2-5	-	TRBD2	TGTGCCAGCTGGCTACTAGCGGCCGTCCAAGAGACCCAGTACTTC	CASWLLAAVQETQYF
TRBV5-4	TRBJ2-2	-	-	TGTGCCAGCAGCGTCAGGGTGGCCGGGGAGCTGTTTTTT	CASSVRVAGELFF
TRBV15	TRBJ2-1	-	-	TGTGCCACCAGCAGGGACCGGGACGGTGCCTACAATGAGCAGTTCTTC	CATSRDRDGAYNEQFF
TRBV2	TRBJ1-4	-	TRBD1	TGTGCCAGCCGACAGGGGGCCCTTCCTAATGAAAAACTGTTTTTT	CASRQGALPNEKLFF
TRBV10-3	TRBJ2-7	-	TRBD1	TGTGCCATCAGTGACCGACAGGGGCCCGCCTACGAGCAGTACTTC	CAISDRQGPAYEQYF
TRBV5-4	TRBJ1-4	-	-	TGTGCCAGCAGCCAACAGGGTAATAGTGAAAAACTGTTTTTT	CASSQQGNSEKLFF
TRBV7-2	TRBJ2-1	once	-	TGTGCCAGCAGCTTAGCGCGAAATGAGCAGTTCTTC	CASSLARNEQFF
TRBV19	TRBJ1-1	-	-	TGTGCCAGTAGTATGAAGTCCGGTTTCAGAGGTACTGAAGCTTTCTTT	CASSMKSGFRGTEAFF
TRBV2	TRBJ2-3	-	TRBD1	TGTGCCAGCACCCGGGACAGGGGTACAGATACGCAGTATTTT	CASTRDRGTDTQYF
TRBV9	TRBJ2-3	-	-	TGTGCCAGCAGCCCTCGCGGCACTTACACAGATACGCAGTATTTT	CASSPRGTYTDTQYF
TRBV6-5	TRBJ1-2	-	-	TGTGCCAGCAGTTACTTACAGGGTTATGGCTACACCTTC	CASSYLQGYGYTF
TRBV12-3/TRBV12-4	TRBJ2-1	few	-	TGTGCCAGCAGTTTCTCCAATGAGCAGTTCTTC	CASSFSNEQFF